This record covers a single TCR beta chain. As yet, its antigen is unknown. Cyclophosphamide on days +3 and +4 followed busulfan-fludarabine conditioning and a marrow graft. The CDR3 sequence is 12 residues long. V gave up 7 bases and J gave up 3 bases, with 7 bases separating them. Germline assignment: CDR1 MDHEN and CDR2 SYDVKM. The data are from a study of T cells after posttransplantation cyclophosphamide. Study-level findings and limits: Donor-recipient repertoire similarity was low at 1-2 months, rising over year one. Tissue-infiltrating T cells from skin or gut overlapped little with blood T cells.

TCRdb's table, derived via immunoSEQ multiplex PCR, lists solely in-frame clones and lacks some. This table holds around 10,000 clones, 65% to 85% found once. The clonotype was recovered from a female patient between 50 and 59 years old who received an allogeneic stem cell transplant from a related donor, was CMV-positive, and had no GVHD. A subset of T cells may come from the graft donor. The chain employs TRBV28 and TRBJ1-5; D is unresolved. This material consisted of PBMCs, taken after allogeneic stem cell transplant with posttransplant cyclophosphamide. The CDR3 protein is CASNQNNQPQHF. The CDR3 region has the DNA TGTGCCAGCAACCAGAACAATCAGCCCCAGCATTTT.